Detailed here is one TCR beta chain. No antigen is known for it. This specimen belongs to a study of identifying expanded T cells in peripheral blood. Overall study results and limits: Clone count variance between roughly 2-week samples rose with total template count.

TCRdb's table, derived via immunoSEQ multiplex PCR, lists solely in-frame clones and lacks some. The repertoire consists of some 78,000 clones, with roughly four fifths occurring once and the leading ten covering about 17%. CDR1 is MNHNY, CDR2 SVGAGI, per germline (reference sequence). The CDR3 loop spans 14 amino acids. With 8 bases clipped from V and 5 bases from J, the junction kept 7 bases outside the gene matches. No infections or other immune events were documented during collection. The sequencing input was blood. The receptor comes from a person aged 18-70 years in good health. This chain links TRBV6-6 with TRBJ1-4; TRBD1 agrees at 8 bases. The chain's CDR3 is CASQGAGGNEKLFF. The CDR3 coding sequence is TGTGCCAGCCAGGGGGCGGGGGGAAATGAAAAACTGTTTTTT.